This T cell receptor beta chain was found in a study of cytomegalovirus exposure and HLA in healthy donors. The study, taken as a whole, reports: Some V segments (TRBV6-2 and TRBV6-3 among them) were excluded as indistinguishable. A likely sequencing artifact accounted for one observed cluster of highly shared sequence variants.

V lost 3 bases to trimming and J lost 2 bases, with 11 bases between them. The CDR3 covers 14 residues. From germline, CDR1 is LNHNV and CDR2 YYDKDF (reference sequence). With regard to this clone: Its specificity is unknown.

PCR amplification relied on 60 Vbeta primers (plus 13 Jbeta primers). The protocol was immunoSEQ multiplex PCR, while the TCRdb copy is restricted to in-frame clones and leaves out a portion. The table includes fewer than 200,000 clones, more than 70% detected once. Input material: PBMCs. The source is a woman aged 45 to 65 in good health and CMV-seropositive. The chain combines TRBV15 with TRBJ2-7, with D maybe TRBD1 (5 bases). CDR3 coding DNA: TGTGCCACCAGCAGTGGCAGGGTGGCCTACGAGCAGTACTTC. It specifies CATSSGRVAYEQYF.